These T cell receptor beta chains were read from a single sample in a study of cytomegalovirus exposure and HLA in healthy donors. The data were produced by immunoSEQ multiplex PCR, yet TCRdb's version contains in-frame clones alone and is incomplete. Of 150,000 to 200,000 clones listed, about 80% are singletons. The material sequenced was PBMCs. The receptor set was obtained from a man aged 35 to 55 in good health and CMV-seropositive. CDR3s include the opening cysteine and the closing phenylalanine or tryptophan. Fields, in order: J gene, V gene, CDR3 protein.

J gene: TRBJ2-5; V gene: TRBV7-8; CDR3 protein: CASSLEGVQETQYF
J gene: TRBJ1-2; V gene: TRBV2; CDR3 protein: CASMGRILFYGYTF
J gene: TRBJ2-7; V gene: TRBV10-3; CDR3 protein: CAISPGTATYEQYF
J gene: TRBJ2-1; V gene: TRBV27; CDR3 protein: CASSRGRGVGEQFF
J gene: TRBJ2-7; V gene: TRBV9; CDR3 protein: CASSATPESYEQYF
J gene: TRBJ2-1; V gene: TRBV4-1; CDR3 protein: CASSQESGYNEQFF
J gene: TRBJ1-1; V gene: TRBV6-1; CDR3 protein: CASVYMNTEAFF
J gene: TRBJ2-3; V gene: TRBV10-3; CDR3 protein: CAIRSDTDTQYF
J gene: TRBJ2-1; V gene: TRBV5-6; CDR3 protein: CASSLLSSDSRNEQFF
J gene: TRBJ1-4; V gene: TRBV18; CDR3 protein: CASSPQGQGYEKLFF
J gene: TRBJ1-4; V gene: TRBV5-1; CDR3 protein: CASTFGGQSEKLFF
J gene: TRBJ2-5; V gene: TRBV28; CDR3 protein: CASGYGRETQYF
J gene: TRBJ2-5; V gene: TRBV14; CDR3 protein: CASSPSRGGGETQYF
J gene: TRBJ2-1; V gene: TRBV7-2; CDR3 protein: CASSYTGDNEQFF
J gene: TRBJ2-1; V gene: TRBV9; CDR3 protein: CASSGQGSEQFF
J gene: TRBJ1-3; V gene: TRBV5-5; CDR3 protein: CASNPLADTSGNTIYF
J gene: TRBJ1-5; V gene: TRBV4-2; CDR3 protein: CASSPWVGGVDSNQPQHF
J gene: TRBJ2-5; V gene: TRBV18; CDR3 protein: CASSQGHGETQYF
J gene: .; V gene: TRBV28; CDR3 protein: CASSPTPYEQYF
J gene: .; V gene: TRBV6-5; CDR3 protein: CASSYSGRAAYEQYF
J gene: TRBJ2-1; V gene: TRBV5-1; CDR3 protein: CASSFATSGSNNEQFF
J gene: TRBJ2-7; V gene: TRBV27; CDR3 protein: CASSLGTGVHEQYF
J gene: TRBJ1-1; V gene: TRBV18; CDR3 protein: CASSPSGDLEAFF
J gene: TRBJ1-5; V gene: TRBV6-5; CDR3 protein: CASSYSGTGGQPQHF
J gene: TRBJ2-3; V gene: TRBV11-1; CDR3 protein: CASSPGRPDTQYF
J gene: TRBJ1-5; V gene: TRBV9; CDR3 protein: CASSPRGDSNQPQHF
J gene: TRBJ1-5; V gene: TRBV2; CDR3 protein: CASSGPNQPQHF
J gene: TRBJ2-1; V gene: TRBV6-1; CDR3 protein: CASSDRLAGIYNEQFF
J gene: TRBJ1-5; V gene: TRBV19; CDR3 protein: CASSIQGAGQPQHF